The sequence of this T cell receptor beta chain was determined in a study of blood T cell repertoires in COVID-19. Looking at the study overall: Material from acute and convalescent COVID-19 was sourced from the United States, Italy and Spain. T cells, B-cell-depleted T cells, or PBMCs supplied cDNA or gDNA.

As originally analysed: Amplification with reference gene primers provided the estimates of nucleated cell counts. The data were produced by immunoSEQ multiplex PCR, yet TCRdb's version contains in-frame clones alone and is incomplete. That table is the source of V, J and clone size, and D and trimming were worked out from the DNA. The sample includes 150,000 to 200,000 clones, about 82% of them seen just once. From germline, CDR1 is WSHSY and CDR2 SAAADI. The CDR3 runs 11 residues. Between the trimmed V and J ends, which lost 4 bases and 5 bases, there was a span of 2 bases. The sequenced material came from peripheral blood. This chain connects TRBV10-2 to TRBJ2-2; D ambiguous. The receptor's source is a woman aged 30 to 39 with acute or convalescent COVID-19. CDR3 sequence (DNA): TGCGCCAGCAGTGTAACCGGGGAGCTGTTTTTT. It yields the protein CASSVTGELFF.